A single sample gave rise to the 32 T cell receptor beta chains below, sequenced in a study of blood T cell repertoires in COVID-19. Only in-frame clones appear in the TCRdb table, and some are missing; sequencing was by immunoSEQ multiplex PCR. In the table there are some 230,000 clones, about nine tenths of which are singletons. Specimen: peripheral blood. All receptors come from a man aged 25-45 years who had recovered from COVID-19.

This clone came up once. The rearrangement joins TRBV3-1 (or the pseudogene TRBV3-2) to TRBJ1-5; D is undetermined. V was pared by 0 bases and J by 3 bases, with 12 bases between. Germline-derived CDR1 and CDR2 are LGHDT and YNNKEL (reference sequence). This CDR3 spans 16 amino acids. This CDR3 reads CASSQDREPHNQPQHF. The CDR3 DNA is TGTGCCAGCAGCCAAGATAGGGAGCCCCACAATCAGCCCCAGCATTTT.

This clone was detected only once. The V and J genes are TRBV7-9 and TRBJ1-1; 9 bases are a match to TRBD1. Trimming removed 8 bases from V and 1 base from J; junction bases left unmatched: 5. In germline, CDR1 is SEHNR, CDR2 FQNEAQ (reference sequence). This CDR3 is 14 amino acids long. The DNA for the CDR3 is TGTGCCAGCCTCAGGACAGGGGCGAACACTGAAGCTTTCTTT. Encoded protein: CASLRTGANTEAFF.

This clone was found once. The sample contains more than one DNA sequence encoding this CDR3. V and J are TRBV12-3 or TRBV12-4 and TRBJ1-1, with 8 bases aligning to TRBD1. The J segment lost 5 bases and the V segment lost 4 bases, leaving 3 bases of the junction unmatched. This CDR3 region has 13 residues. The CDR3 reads CASSYTGGTEAFF. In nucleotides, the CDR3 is TGTGCCAGCAGTTATACAGGGGGTACTGAAGCTTTCTTT.

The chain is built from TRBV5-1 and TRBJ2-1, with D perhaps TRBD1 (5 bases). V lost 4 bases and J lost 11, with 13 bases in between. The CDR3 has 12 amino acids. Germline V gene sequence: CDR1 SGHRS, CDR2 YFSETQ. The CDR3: CASSIMTEKQFF. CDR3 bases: TGCGCCAGCAGCATAATGACAGAAAAGCAGTTCTTC.

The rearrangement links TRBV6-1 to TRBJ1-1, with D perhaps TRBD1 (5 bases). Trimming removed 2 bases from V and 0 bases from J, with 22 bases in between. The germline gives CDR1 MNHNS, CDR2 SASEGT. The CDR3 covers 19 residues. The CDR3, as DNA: TGTGCCAGCAGTGAATCAGGGCCTAATCAGAGGTTTATGAACACTGAAGCTTTCTTT. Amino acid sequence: CASSESGPNQRFMNTEAFF.

The CDR3 region is CASSPWSSGNTIYF. Here the CDR3 DNA reads TGTGCCAGCAGCCCATGGAGTTCTGGAAACACCATATATTTT. V usage is TRBV7-8 and J usage is TRBJ1-3, with D unclear. Germline loops: CDR1 SGHVS, CDR2 FQNEAQ. The CDR3 has 14 amino acids. V lost 5 bases and J lost 1, with 9 bases in between.

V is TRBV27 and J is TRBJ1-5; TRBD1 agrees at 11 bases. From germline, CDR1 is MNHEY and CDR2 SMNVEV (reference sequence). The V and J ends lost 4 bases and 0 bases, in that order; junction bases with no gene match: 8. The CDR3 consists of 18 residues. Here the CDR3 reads CASSSGTGGFYSNQPQHF. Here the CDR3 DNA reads TGTGCCAGCAGTTCCGGGACAGGGGGTTTTTATAGCAATCAGCCCCAGCATTTT.

In DNA form, the CDR3 reads TGTGCCAGCTCACCACCGGACAGGGCGGGAAAACTGTTTTTT. This gives the protein CASSPPDRAGKLFF. This chain links TRBV18 with TRBJ1-4; 8 bases agree with TRBD1. The germline gives CDR1 KGHSH, CDR2 LQKENI. V was pared by 0 bases and J by 10 bases, with 4 bases of the junction left unmatched. The CDR3 is 14 residues long.

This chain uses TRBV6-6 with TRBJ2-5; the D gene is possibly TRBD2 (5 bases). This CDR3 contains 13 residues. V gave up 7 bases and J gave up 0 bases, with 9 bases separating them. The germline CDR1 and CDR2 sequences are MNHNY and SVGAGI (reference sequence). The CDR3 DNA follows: TGTGCCAGCAAGGGAGTGTACCAAGAGACCCAGTACTTC. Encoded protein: CASKGVYQETQYF.

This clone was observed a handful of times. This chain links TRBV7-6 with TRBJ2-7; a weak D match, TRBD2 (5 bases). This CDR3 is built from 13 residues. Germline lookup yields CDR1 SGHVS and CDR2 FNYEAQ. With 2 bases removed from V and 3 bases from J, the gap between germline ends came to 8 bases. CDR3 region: CASSLNEGYEQYF. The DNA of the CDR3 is TGTGCCAGCAGCTTAAATGAGGGCTACGAGCAGTACTTC. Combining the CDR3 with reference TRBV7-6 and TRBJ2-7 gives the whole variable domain GAGVSQSPRYKVTKRGQDVALRCDPISGHVSLYWYRQALGQGPEFLTYFNYEAQQDKSGLPNDRFSAERPEGSISTLTIQRTEQRDSAMYRCASSLNEGYEQYFGPGTRLTVT.

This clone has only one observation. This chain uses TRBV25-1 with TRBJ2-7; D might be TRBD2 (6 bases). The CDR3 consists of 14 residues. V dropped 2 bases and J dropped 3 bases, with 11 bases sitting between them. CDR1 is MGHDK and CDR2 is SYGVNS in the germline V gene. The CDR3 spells CASSEAGRIYEQYF. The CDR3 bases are TGTGCCAGCAGTGAAGCGGGGAGGATCTACGAGCAGTACTTC.

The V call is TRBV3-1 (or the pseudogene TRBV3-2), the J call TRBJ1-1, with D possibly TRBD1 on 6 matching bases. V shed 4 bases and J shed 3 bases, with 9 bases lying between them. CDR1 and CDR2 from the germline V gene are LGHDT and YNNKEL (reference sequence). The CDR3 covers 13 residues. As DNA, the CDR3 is TGTGCCAGCAGCCGAGGGGGGGACACTGAAGCTTTCTTT. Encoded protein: CASSRGGDTEAFF.

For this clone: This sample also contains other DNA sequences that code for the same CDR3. CDR3 bases: TGTGCCACCAGTGGTTCAGGGGGGACTGAAGCTTTCTTT. This translates into CATSGSGGTEAFF. The chain is built from TRBV24-1 and TRBJ1-1, with 7 nucleotides matching TRBD1. The J segment lost 5 bases and the V segment lost 5 bases, leaving 4 bases of the junction unmatched. Germline V CDR1 and CDR2: KGHDR, SFDVKD. The CDR3 loop spans 13 amino acids.

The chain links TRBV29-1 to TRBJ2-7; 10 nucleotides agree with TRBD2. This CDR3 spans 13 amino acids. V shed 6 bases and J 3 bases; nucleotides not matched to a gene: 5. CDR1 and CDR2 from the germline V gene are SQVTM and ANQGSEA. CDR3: CSVLAGGYYEQYF. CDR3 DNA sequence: TGCAGCGTGTTAGCGGGGGGCTACTACGAGCAGTACTTC.

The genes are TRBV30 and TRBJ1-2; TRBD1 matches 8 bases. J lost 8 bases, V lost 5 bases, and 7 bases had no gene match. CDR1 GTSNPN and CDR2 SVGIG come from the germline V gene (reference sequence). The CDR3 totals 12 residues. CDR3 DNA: TGTGCCTGGGCCCAGGGGGCCTTGGGCTACACCTTC. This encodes CAWAQGALGYTF.

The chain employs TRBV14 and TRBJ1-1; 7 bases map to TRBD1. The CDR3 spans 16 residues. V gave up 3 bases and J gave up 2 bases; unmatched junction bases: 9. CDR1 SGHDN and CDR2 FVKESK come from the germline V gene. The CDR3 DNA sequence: TGTGCCAGCAGCCAGCGCCGACAGGGAATAAACACTGAAGCTTTCTTT. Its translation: CASSQRRQGINTEAFF.

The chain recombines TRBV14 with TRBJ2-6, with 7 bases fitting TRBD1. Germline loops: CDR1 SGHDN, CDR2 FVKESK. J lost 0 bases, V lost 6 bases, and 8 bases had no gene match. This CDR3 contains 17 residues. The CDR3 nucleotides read TGTGCCAGCAGTATCCGGACAGGCTACTCTGGGGCCAACGTCCTGACTTTC. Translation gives CASSIRTGYSGANVLTF.

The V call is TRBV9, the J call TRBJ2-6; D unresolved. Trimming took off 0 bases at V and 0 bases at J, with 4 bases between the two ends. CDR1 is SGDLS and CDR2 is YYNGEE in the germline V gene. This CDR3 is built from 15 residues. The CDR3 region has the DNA TGTGCCAGCAGCGTAGAGCCCTCTGGGGCCAACGTCCTGACTTTC. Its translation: CASSVEPSGANVLTF.

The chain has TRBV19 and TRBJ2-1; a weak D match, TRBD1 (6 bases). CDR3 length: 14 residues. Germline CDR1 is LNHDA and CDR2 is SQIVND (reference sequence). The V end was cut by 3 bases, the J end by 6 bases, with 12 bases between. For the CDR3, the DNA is TGTGCCAGTAGTATGCAGGGGAAGTTCAATGAGCAGTTCTTC. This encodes CASSMQGKFNEQFF.

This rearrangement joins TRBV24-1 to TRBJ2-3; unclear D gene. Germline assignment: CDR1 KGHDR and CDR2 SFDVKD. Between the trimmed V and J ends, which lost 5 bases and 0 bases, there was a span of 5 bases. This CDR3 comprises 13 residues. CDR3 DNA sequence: TGTGCCACCAGTGCGGGTAGCACAGATACGCAGTATTTT. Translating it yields CATSAGSTDTQYF.

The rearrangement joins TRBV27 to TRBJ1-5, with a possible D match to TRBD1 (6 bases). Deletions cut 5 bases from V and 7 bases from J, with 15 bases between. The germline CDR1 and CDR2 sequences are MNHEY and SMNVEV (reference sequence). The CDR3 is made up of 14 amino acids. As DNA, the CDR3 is TGTGCCAGCAGTCTCCTCCAGGGGAGACAGCCCCAGCATTTT. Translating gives CASSLLQGRQPQHF.

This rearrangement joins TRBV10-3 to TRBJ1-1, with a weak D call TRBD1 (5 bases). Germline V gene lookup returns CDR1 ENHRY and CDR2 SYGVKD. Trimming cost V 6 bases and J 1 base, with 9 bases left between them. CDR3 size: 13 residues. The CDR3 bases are TGTGCCATCAGAGAGCAGGGGAACACTGAAGCTTTCTTT. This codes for CAIREQGNTEAFF.

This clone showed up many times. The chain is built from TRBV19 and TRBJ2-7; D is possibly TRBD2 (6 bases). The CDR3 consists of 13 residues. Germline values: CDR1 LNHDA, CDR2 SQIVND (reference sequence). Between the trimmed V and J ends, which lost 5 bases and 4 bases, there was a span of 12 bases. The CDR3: CASSLPGLYEQYF. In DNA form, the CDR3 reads TGTGCCAGTAGTCTTCCGGGACTTTACGAGCAGTACTTC.

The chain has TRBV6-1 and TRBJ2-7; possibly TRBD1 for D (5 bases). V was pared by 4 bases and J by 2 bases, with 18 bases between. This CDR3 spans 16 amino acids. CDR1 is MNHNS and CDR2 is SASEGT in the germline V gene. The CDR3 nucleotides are TGTGCCAGCAGTGGTGCTGACAGCCAAGTAGCCTACGAGCAGTACTTC. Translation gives CASSGADSQVAYEQYF.

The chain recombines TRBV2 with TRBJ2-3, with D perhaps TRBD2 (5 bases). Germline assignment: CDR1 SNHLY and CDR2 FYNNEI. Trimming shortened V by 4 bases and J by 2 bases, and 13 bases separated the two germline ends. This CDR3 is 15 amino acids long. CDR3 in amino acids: CASSVRSGLTDTQYF. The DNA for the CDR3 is TGTGCCAGCAGTGTAAGGTCAGGACTCACAGATACGCAGTATTTT.

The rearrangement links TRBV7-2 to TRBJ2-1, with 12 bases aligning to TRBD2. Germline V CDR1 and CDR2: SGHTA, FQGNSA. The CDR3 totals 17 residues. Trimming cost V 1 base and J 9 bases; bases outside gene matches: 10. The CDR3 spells CASSLVGASGGAREQFF. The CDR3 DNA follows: TGTGCCAGCAGCTTAGTAGGGGCTAGCGGGGGGGCACGTGAGCAGTTCTTC. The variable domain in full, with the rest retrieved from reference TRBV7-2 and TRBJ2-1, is GAGVSQSPSNKVTEKGKDVELRCDPISGHTALYWYRQSLGQGLEFLIYFQGNSAPDKSGLPSDRFSAERTGGSVSTLTIQRTQQEDSAVYLCASSLVGASGGAREQFFGPGTRLTVL.

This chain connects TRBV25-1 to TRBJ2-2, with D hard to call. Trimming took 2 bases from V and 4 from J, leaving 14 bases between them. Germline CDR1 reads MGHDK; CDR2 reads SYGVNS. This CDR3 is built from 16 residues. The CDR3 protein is CASSETGPAGTGELFF. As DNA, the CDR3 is TGTGCCAGCAGTGAAACTGGCCCCGCAGGCACCGGGGAGCTGTTTTTT.

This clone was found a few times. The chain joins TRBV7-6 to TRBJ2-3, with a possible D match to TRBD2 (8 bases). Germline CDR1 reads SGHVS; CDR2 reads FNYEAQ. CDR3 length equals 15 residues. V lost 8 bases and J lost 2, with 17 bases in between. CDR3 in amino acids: CASARGRGATDTQYF. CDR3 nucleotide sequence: TGTGCCAGCGCGAGGGGGCGGGGGGCCACAGATACGCAGTATTTT.

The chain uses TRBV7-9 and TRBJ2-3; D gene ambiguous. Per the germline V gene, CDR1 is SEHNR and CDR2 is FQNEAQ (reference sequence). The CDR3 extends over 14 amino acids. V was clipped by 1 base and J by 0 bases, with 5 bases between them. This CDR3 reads CASSLEASTDTQYF. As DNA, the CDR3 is TGTGCCAGCAGCTTAGAAGCTAGCACAGATACGCAGTATTTT.

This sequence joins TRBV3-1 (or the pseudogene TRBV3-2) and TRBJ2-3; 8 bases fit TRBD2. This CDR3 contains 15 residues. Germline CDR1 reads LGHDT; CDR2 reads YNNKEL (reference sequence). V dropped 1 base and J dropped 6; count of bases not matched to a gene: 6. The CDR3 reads CASSQGGGPWDTQYF. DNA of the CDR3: TGTGCCAGCAGCCAAGGCGGGGGGCCCTGGGATACGCAGTATTTT.

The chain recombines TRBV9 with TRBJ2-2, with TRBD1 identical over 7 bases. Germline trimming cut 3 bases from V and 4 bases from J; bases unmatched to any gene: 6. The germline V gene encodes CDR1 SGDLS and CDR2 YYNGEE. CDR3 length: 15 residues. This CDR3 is CASSAYRGVTGELFF. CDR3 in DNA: TGTGCCAGCAGCGCATACAGGGGAGTCACCGGGGAGCTGTTTTTT.

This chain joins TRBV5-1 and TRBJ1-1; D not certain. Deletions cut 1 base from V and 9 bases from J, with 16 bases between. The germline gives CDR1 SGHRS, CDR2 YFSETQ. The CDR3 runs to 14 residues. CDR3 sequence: CASSLNQEGIKAFF. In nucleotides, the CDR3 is TGCGCCAGCAGCTTGAATCAGGAGGGAATTAAAGCTTTCTTT.